This is a list of T cell receptor beta chains from one sample in a study of T cell repertoires in cytomegalovirus infection. TCRdb ran MiXCR on the reads and lists one entry per CDR3 protein. The table lists around 530,000 distinct CDR3 sequences, about 26% of them singletons, with approximately 13% in the top ten. Sequencing was performed on PBMCs. These receptors all stem from a human donor in good health (CMV status not recorded). Some clones in this sample may be carry-over from other donors' samples. Both conserved end residues are trimmed from each CDR3. D genes are given only for firm matches. Size values are once, few and many counts, or a class for expanded clones, and some rows have none.

clone_size: many
d_call: NA
v_call: TRBV4-3
j_call: TRBJ1-6
cdr3_aa: ASSSANSPLH

clone_size: NA
d_call: TRBD2
v_call: TRBV6-2/TRBV6-3
j_call: TRBJ2-1
cdr3_aa: ASSPGLAGVLGNEQF

clone_size: few
d_call: TRBD1
v_call: TRBV5-6
j_call: TRBJ2-5
cdr3_aa: ASSIQTGGLETQY

clone_size: few
d_call: NA
v_call: TRBV7-9
j_call: TRBJ2-3
cdr3_aa: ASSPEGSLAQY

clone_size: few
d_call: TRBD2
v_call: TRBV5-4
j_call: TRBJ2-5
cdr3_aa: ATRLAGRWETQY

clone_size: few
d_call: NA
v_call: TRBV11-2
j_call: TRBJ1-1
cdr3_aa: ASSLTAFYRNMNTEAF

clone_size: NA
d_call: NA
v_call: TRBV15
j_call: TRBJ1-3
cdr3_aa: ATSKGNTIY

clone_size: once
d_call: TRBD2
v_call: TRBV29-1
j_call: TRBJ2-7
cdr3_aa: SVGLAYEQY

clone_size: NA
d_call: NA
v_call: TRBV18
j_call: TRBJ2-2
cdr3_aa: ASSPTVAVYTGELF

clone_size: NA
d_call: NA
v_call: TRBV15
j_call: TRBJ2-4
cdr3_aa: ATSPVRDTVQY

clone_size: many
d_call: NA
v_call: TRBV4-2
j_call: TRBJ1-1
cdr3_aa: ASSHALGEAF

clone_size: few
d_call: TRBD2
v_call: TRBV7-8
j_call: TRBJ2-5
cdr3_aa: ASSRTSGGYQETQY

clone_size: NA
d_call: TRBD1
v_call: TRBV6-2/TRBV6-3
j_call: TRBJ1-1
cdr3_aa: ASTSTGSGTEAF

clone_size: few
d_call: NA
v_call: TRBV6-2/TRBV6-3
j_call: TRBJ2-1
cdr3_aa: ASSYGRIEQF

clone_size: few
d_call: NA
v_call: TRBV7-9
j_call: TRBJ2-3
cdr3_aa: ASSLGLLSTDTQY

clone_size: NA
d_call: NA
v_call: TRBV7-9
j_call: TRBJ1-2
cdr3_aa: ASSLATLYGYT

clone_size: NA
d_call: NA
v_call: TRBV4-1
j_call: TRBJ1-2
cdr3_aa: ASSLRVALTGHYGYT

clone_size: NA
d_call: NA
v_call: TRBV25-1
j_call: TRBJ2-1
cdr3_aa: ASSEWRGMVDEQF

clone_size: many
d_call: NA
v_call: TRBV7-8
j_call: TRBJ1-1
cdr3_aa: ASSPRGTGEGEAF

clone_size: NA
d_call: NA
v_call: TRBV7-1
j_call: TRBJ1-1
cdr3_aa: ASIPPTITEAF